A selection of T cell receptor beta chains follows, all from one sample in a study of shared clonotypes between healthy human individuals. Produced via immunoSEQ multiplex PCR; TCRdb's table is partial and in-frame only. The sample shows roughly 720,000 clones, less than 95% of them seen only once. Sequenced input: memory CD8+ T cells from PBMCs. These receptors were taken from a young man in good health. Some clones in this sample may be carry-over from other donors' samples. The CDR3 runs from the conserved cysteine through the conserved F or W. The order of the fields is clone size, CDR3 length, D gene, J gene, V gene, CDR3 DNA, CDR3 protein. A D gene is named only where the DNA matches it firmly. Clone size is shown for a subset of rows, as once, few, many or a class of expanded clone.

abundance: -; len: 14; d_gene: -; j_gene: TRBJ2-3; v_gene: TRBV13; CDR3nt: TGTGCCAGCAGCCCGGGACCTCGAACAGATACGCAGTATTTT; CDR3aa: CASSPGPRTDTQYF
abundance: -; len: 13; d_gene: -; j_gene: TRBJ1-2; v_gene: TRBV7-9; CDR3nt: TGTGCCAGCAGCTCAGGATTAAACTATGGCTACACCTTC; CDR3aa: CASSSGLNYGYTF
abundance: -; len: 12; d_gene: -; j_gene: TRBJ1-1; v_gene: TRBV25-1; CDR3nt: TGTGCCAGCAGTGATTTTGTACCCGTGTTCCTCTTT; CDR3aa: CASSDFVPVFLF
abundance: -; len: 14; d_gene: TRBD2; j_gene: TRBJ2-7; v_gene: TRBV28; CDR3nt: TGTGCCAGCAGTTTGGGCCTAGCGGTCTACGAGCAGTACTTC; CDR3aa: CASSLGLAVYEQYF
abundance: -; len: 16; d_gene: TRBD2; j_gene: TRBJ2-2; v_gene: TRBV7-3; CDR3nt: TGTGCCAGCAGCTTACTAGCGGGAGCGAACACCGGGGAGCTGTTTTTT; CDR3aa: CASSLLAGANTGELFF
abundance: once; len: 12; d_gene: -; j_gene: TRBJ1-2; v_gene: TRBV30; CDR3nt: TGTGCCCCCGACCCCTGGGTGGAGGGCTACACCTTC; CDR3aa: CAPDPWVEGYTF
abundance: -; len: 18; d_gene: -; j_gene: TRBJ2-7; v_gene: TRBV19; CDR3nt: TGTGCCAGTAGTACACGACTTAACCCTGTGGCGGATCTTTTCGAGCAGTACTTC; CDR3aa: CASSTRLNPVADLFEQYF
abundance: -; len: 12; d_gene: -; j_gene: TRBJ1-5; v_gene: TRBV27; CDR3nt: TGTGCCAGCTCCGAGGCGAATCAGCCCCAGCATTTT; CDR3aa: CASSEANQPQHF
abundance: -; len: 15; d_gene: -; j_gene: TRBJ1-4; v_gene: TRBV7-9; CDR3nt: TGTGCCAGCAGCTCAAGACAGTCAGCTAATGAAAAACTGTTTTTT; CDR3aa: CASSSRQSANEKLFF
abundance: -; len: 19; d_gene: TRBD2; j_gene: TRBJ2-4; v_gene: TRBV15; CDR3nt: TGTGCCACCAGCAGAGATTCGGGCTTGCGGGAGGGCCTGGACAACATTCAGTACTTC; CDR3aa: CATSRDSGLREGLDNIQYF
abundance: -; len: 15; d_gene: -; j_gene: TRBJ1-4; v_gene: TRBV6-6; CDR3nt: TGTGCCAGCAGTTACTTGGCCAGGGATAATGAAAAACTGTTTTTT; CDR3aa: CASSYLARDNEKLFF
abundance: few; len: 14; d_gene: TRBD1; j_gene: TRBJ1-5; v_gene: TRBV27; CDR3nt: TGTGCCAGCAGGGAGACAGGGGGTTACCAGCCCCAGCATTTT; CDR3aa: CASRETGGYQPQHF
abundance: -; len: 15; d_gene: TRBD2; j_gene: TRBJ2-7; v_gene: TRBV9; CDR3nt: TGTGCCAGCAGCGTAGATGCGGGAGTCATCGGCGAGCAGTACTTC; CDR3aa: CASSVDAGVIGEQYF
abundance: -; len: 14; d_gene: TRBD2; j_gene: TRBJ2-7; v_gene: TRBV5-6; CDR3nt: TGTGCCAGCAGCGTGTACCGGGACTACTACGAGCAGTACTTC; CDR3aa: CASSVYRDYYEQYF
abundance: -; len: 15; d_gene: TRBD2; j_gene: TRBJ2-7; v_gene: TRBV7-3; CDR3nt: TGTGCCAGCAGCTTAGAAGCGGGACGCCCCTACGAGCAGTACTTC; CDR3aa: CASSLEAGRPYEQYF
abundance: -; len: 14; d_gene: -; j_gene: TRBJ2-3; v_gene: TRBV28; CDR3nt: TGTGCCAGCAGTTTATGGGGGAGTAGAGATACGCAGTATTTT; CDR3aa: CASSLWGSRDTQYF
abundance: -; len: 11; d_gene: TRBD2; j_gene: TRBJ2-4; v_gene: TRBV6-1; CDR3nt: TGTGCCAGCAGTGATAGGGAGGGACGGTACTTC; CDR3aa: CASSDREGRYF
abundance: -; len: 15; d_gene: TRBD2; j_gene: TRBJ2-1; v_gene: TRBV9; CDR3nt: TGTGCCAGCAGCCCCAGACGACTAGCGGGATATGAGCAGTTCTTC; CDR3aa: CASSPRRLAGYEQFF
abundance: -; len: 16; d_gene: -; j_gene: TRBJ1-1; v_gene: TRBV9; CDR3nt: TGTGCCAGCAGCATCCATAAACAGGGAGGGAACACTGAAGCTTTCTTT; CDR3aa: CASSIHKQGGNTEAFF
abundance: -; len: 14; d_gene: -; j_gene: TRBJ1-1; v_gene: TRBV2; CDR3nt: TGTGCCAGCAGTGAAGTGGGGGGGAACACTGAAGCTTTCTTT; CDR3aa: CASSEVGGNTEAFF
abundance: -; len: 13; d_gene: -; j_gene: TRBJ1-5; v_gene: TRBV19; CDR3nt: TGTGCCAGTAGCGACAGTTACTATCAGCCCCAGCATTTT; CDR3aa: CASSDSYYQPQHF
abundance: -; len: 16; d_gene: -; j_gene: TRBJ1-2; v_gene: TRBV27; CDR3nt: TGTGCCAGCAGCCCGAAGGGCCAGACGCGGTCCTATGGCTACACCTTC; CDR3aa: CASSPKGQTRSYGYTF
abundance: -; len: 13; d_gene: -; j_gene: TRBJ2-7; v_gene: TRBV9; CDR3nt: TGTGCCAGCAGCGTATCCGTGGGCCACGAGCAGTACTTC; CDR3aa: CASSVSVGHEQYF
abundance: -; len: 14; d_gene: -; j_gene: TRBJ2-7; v_gene: TRBV27; CDR3nt: TGTGCCAGCAGTTGGGGTCTTAGGAGTCACGAGCAGTACTTC; CDR3aa: CASSWGLRSHEQYF
abundance: -; len: 12; d_gene: -; j_gene: TRBJ1-5; v_gene: TRBV27; CDR3nt: TGTGCCAGCAGTAGTTTGAATCAGCCCCAGCATTTT; CDR3aa: CASSSLNQPQHF
abundance: few; len: 14; d_gene: -; j_gene: TRBJ1-1; v_gene: TRBV2; CDR3nt: TGTGCCAGCAGTGACCCAGGGACGAACACTGAAGCTTTCTTT; CDR3aa: CASSDPGTNTEAFF
abundance: -; len: 16; d_gene: -; j_gene: TRBJ2-5; v_gene: TRBV9; CDR3nt: TGTGCCAGCAGCGTAGGTGGCAGCAACTTTAAAGAGACCCAGTACTTC; CDR3aa: CASSVGGSNFKETQYF
abundance: -; len: 13; d_gene: -; j_gene: TRBJ2-7; v_gene: TRBV19; CDR3nt: TGTGCCAGTGCATGGGACATAACCTACGAGCAGTACTTC; CDR3aa: CASAWDITYEQYF
abundance: -; len: 14; d_gene: -; j_gene: TRBJ1-2; v_gene: TRBV7-2; CDR3nt: TGTGCCAGCAGCTTAGCGATTACAGGGTATGGCTACACCTTC; CDR3aa: CASSLAITGYGYTF
abundance: -; len: 18; d_gene: -; j_gene: TRBJ2-3; v_gene: TRBV5-1; CDR3nt: TGCGCCAGCAGCTTCCTACCAAATCGGGTGGGCTCCACAGATACGCAGTATTTT; CDR3aa: CASSFLPNRVGSTDTQYF
abundance: -; len: 13; d_gene: -; j_gene: TRBJ2-7; v_gene: TRBV15; CDR3nt: TGTGCCACCAGCAGGACGAGCCTGGACGAGCAGTACTTC; CDR3aa: CATSRTSLDEQYF
abundance: -; len: 13; d_gene: -; j_gene: TRBJ1-2; v_gene: TRBV5-5; CDR3nt: TGTGCCAGCAGCTTGGACGCCTCCTATGGCTACACCTTC; CDR3aa: CASSLDASYGYTF
abundance: -; len: 15; d_gene: -; j_gene: TRBJ2-2; v_gene: TRBV11-2; CDR3nt: TGTGCCAGCAGCTCCCGCCACTTGAACACCGGGGAGCTGTTTTTT; CDR3aa: CASSSRHLNTGELFF
abundance: -; len: 12; d_gene: -; j_gene: TRBJ2-2; v_gene: TRBV6-1; CDR3nt: TGTGCCAGCAGCCTCTCCACCGGGGAGCTGTTTTTT; CDR3aa: CASSLSTGELFF
abundance: -; len: 16; d_gene: -; j_gene: TRBJ2-5; v_gene: TRBV28; CDR3nt: TGTGCCAGCAGTTCCCCCGGGACTCTCCCAGGGGAGACCCAGTACTTC; CDR3aa: CASSSPGTLPGETQYF
abundance: once; len: 15; d_gene: TRBD2; j_gene: TRBJ2-7; v_gene: TRBV5-1; CDR3nt: TGCGCCAGCAGCTTGGGGACTAGCGGCTCCTACGAGCAGTACTTC; CDR3aa: CASSLGTSGSYEQYF
abundance: once; len: 15; d_gene: -; j_gene: TRBJ1-2; v_gene: TRBV4-2; CDR3nt: TGTGCCAGCAGACAACTGGGGGAATTATCCCATGGCTACACCTTC; CDR3aa: CASRQLGELSHGYTF
abundance: -; len: 16; d_gene: -; j_gene: TRBJ2-6; v_gene: TRBV29-1; CDR3nt: TGCAGCGTTGCTATCCCCCGGGACTCTGGGGCCAACGTCCTGACTTTC; CDR3aa: CSVAIPRDSGANVLTF
abundance: -; len: 14; d_gene: -; j_gene: TRBJ1-1; v_gene: TRBV7-6; CDR3nt: TGTGCCAGCAGCTTAGCGGGAGGAGGGACTGAAGCTTTCTTT; CDR3aa: CASSLAGGGTEAFF
abundance: -; len: 16; d_gene: TRBD1; j_gene: TRBJ2-7; v_gene: TRBV18; CDR3nt: TGTGCCAGCTCACCACAACGGCAGGGGGCGCCGTACGAGCAGTACTTC; CDR3aa: CASSPQRQGAPYEQYF